This TCR beta chain emerged from a study of blood T cell repertoires in COVID-19. Study-wide context: Acute and convalescent COVID-19 samples came from the United States, Italy and Spain. T cells, B-cell-depleted T cells, or PBMCs provided the cDNA or gDNA that served as material.

Trimming left V 0 bases short and J 5 bases short, with 13 bases between. This CDR3 has 14 amino acids. Looked up from germline, CDR1 is GTSNPN and CDR2 is SVGIG (reference sequence). The authors' processing: Estimates of nucleated cell counts were drawn from the amplification of reference gene primers. TCRdb's copy holds only in-frame clones and misses some; the assay was immunoSEQ multiplex PCR. V, J and clone size are those of that table, while D and trimming were read from the DNA. Here the sample spans around 85,000 clones, around nine tenths being singletons. V is TRBV30 and J is TRBJ1-1; tentatively, D is TRBD1 (6 bases). Sequencing was done on a sample of peripheral blood. This TCR was recovered from a man aged 55 to 70 with acute or convalescent COVID-19. CDR3 coding DNA: TGTGCCTGGAGTGTACTGGGACAAAGGACTGAAGCTTTCTTT. It encodes CAWSVLGQRTEAFF.